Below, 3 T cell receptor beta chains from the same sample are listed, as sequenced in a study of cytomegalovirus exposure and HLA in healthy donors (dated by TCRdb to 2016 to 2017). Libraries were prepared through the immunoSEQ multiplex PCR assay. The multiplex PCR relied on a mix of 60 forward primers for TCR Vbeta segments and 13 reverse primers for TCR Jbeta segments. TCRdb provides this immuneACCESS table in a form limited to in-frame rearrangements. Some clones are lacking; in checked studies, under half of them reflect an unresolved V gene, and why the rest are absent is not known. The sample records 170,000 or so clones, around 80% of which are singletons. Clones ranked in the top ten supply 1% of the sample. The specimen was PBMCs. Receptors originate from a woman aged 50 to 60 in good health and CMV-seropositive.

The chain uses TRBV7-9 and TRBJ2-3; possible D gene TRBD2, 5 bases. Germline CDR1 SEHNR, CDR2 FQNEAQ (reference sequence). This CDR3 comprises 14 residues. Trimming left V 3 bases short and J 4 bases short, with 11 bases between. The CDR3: CASSFSGTPDTQYF. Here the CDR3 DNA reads TGTGCCAGCAGCTTTTCGGGAACTCCAGATACGCAGTATTTT.

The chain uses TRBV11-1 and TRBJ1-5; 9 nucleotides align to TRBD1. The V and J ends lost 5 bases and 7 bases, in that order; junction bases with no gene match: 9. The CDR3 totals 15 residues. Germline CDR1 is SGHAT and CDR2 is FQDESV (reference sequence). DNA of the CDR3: TGTGCCAGCAGCCAGACCGGGACAGGGAGCCAGCCCCAGCATTTT. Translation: CASSQTGTGSQPQHF. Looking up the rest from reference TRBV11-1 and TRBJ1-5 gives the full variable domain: EAEVAQSPRYKITEKSQAVAFWCDPISGHATLYWYRQILGQGPELLVQFQDESVVDDSQLPKDRFSAERLKGVDSTLKIQPAELGDSAMYLCASSQTGTGSQPQHFGDGTRLSIL.

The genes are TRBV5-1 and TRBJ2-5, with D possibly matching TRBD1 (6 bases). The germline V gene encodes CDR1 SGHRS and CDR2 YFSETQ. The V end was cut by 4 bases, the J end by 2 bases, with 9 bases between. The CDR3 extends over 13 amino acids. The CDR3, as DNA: TGCGCCAGCAGCCAAGGACAGCAAGAGACCCAGTACTTC. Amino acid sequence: CASSQGQQETQYF.